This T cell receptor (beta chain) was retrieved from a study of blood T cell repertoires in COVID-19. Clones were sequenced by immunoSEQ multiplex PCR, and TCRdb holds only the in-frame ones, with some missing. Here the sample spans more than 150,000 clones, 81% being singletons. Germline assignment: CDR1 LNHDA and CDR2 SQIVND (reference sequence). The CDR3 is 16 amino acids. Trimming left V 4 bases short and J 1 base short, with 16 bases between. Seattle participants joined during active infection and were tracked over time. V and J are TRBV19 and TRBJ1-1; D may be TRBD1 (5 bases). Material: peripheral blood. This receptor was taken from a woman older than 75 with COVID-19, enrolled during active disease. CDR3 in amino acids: CASSNEWGRGNTEAFF. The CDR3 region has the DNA TGTGCCAGTAGTAACGAGTGGGGCAGAGGGAACACTGAAGCTTTCTTT.